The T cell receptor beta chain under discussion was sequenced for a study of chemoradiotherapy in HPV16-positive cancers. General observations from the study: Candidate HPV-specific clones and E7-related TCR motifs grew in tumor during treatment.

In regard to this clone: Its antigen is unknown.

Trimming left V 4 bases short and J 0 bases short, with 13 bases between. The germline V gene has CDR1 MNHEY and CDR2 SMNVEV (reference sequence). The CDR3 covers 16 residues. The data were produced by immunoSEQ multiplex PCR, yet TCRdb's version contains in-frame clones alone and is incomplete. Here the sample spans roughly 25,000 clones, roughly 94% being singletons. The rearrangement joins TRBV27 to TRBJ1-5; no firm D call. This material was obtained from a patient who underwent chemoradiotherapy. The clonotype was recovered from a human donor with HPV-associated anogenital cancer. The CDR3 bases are TGTGCCAGCAGTTCCTCAGGTTCCTATAGCAATCAGCCCCAGCATTTT. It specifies CASSSSGSYSNQPQHF.